Below, 18 T cell receptor beta chains from the same sample are listed, as sequenced in a study of blood T cell repertoires in COVID-19. The table came from immunoSEQ multiplex PCR; TCRdb's copy has only in-frame clones and leaves some out. This sample has a few hundred thousand clones, with about 88% found just once. The specimen sequenced was PBMCs or T cells enriched from blood (not recorded which). These receptors were collected from a woman aged 25 to 45 who had recovered from COVID-19.

V gene TRBV2 combines with J gene TRBJ2-6; D gene uncertain. There are 14 residues in the CDR3. Germline V gene sequence: CDR1 SNHLY, CDR2 FYNNEI. V was shortened by 5 bases and J by 0 bases, with 5 bases between the two germline ends. In nucleotides, the CDR3 is TGTGCCAGCAGTAGACACTCTGGGGCCAACGTCCTGACTTTC. This codes for CASSRHSGANVLTF. Supplemented by reference TRBV2 and TRBJ2-6, the full variable domain reads EPEVTQTPSHQVTQMGQEVILRCVPISNHLYFYWYRQILGQKVEFLVSFYNNEISEKSEIFDDQFSVERPDGSNFTLKIRSTKLEDSAMYFCASSRHSGANVLTFGAGSRLTVL.

The chain joins TRBV7-2 to TRBJ1-5; no reliable D call. Per germline, CDR1 SGHTA and CDR2 FQGNSA. The V gene lost 1 base and the J gene lost 3 bases, with 10 bases spanning the gap. The CDR3 contains 15 residues. The CDR3 spells CASSLGSQNNQPQHF. The CDR3 DNA follows: TGTGCCAGCAGCTTAGGATCGCAGAACAATCAGCCCCAGCATTTT.

The chain combines TRBV21-1 with TRBJ1-6. TRBV21-1 is recorded as a pseudogene. The CDR3 runs to 16 residues. The CDR3 here is CASSRGGPDYNSPLHF. In DNA, the CDR3 is TGTGCCAGCAGCAGGGGGGGGCCGGACTATAATTCACCCCTCCACTTT.

V gene TRBV18 combines with J gene TRBJ2-1, with 11 bases matching TRBD2. CDR1 and CDR2 from the germline V gene are KGHSH and LQKENI. This CDR3 has 15 residues. Trimming cost V 4 bases and J 4 bases; bases outside gene matches: 3. The CDR3 sequence: CASSLGTSGYNEQFF. For the CDR3, the DNA is TGTGCCAGCTCACTCGGGACTAGCGGATACAATGAGCAGTTCTTC. Drawing the rest from reference TRBV18 and TRBJ2-1, the complete variable domain is NAGVMQNPRHLVRRRGQEARLRCSPMKGHSHVYWYRQLPEEGLKFMVYLQKENIIDESGMPKERFSAEFPKEGPSILRIQQVVRGDSAAYFCASSLGTSGYNEQFFGPGTRLTVL.

This clone showed up just once. This sequence joins TRBV10-3 and TRBJ2-3; D is ambiguous. This CDR3 region has 15 residues. Germline V gene sequence: CDR1 ENHRY, CDR2 SYGVKD. V lost 2 bases to trimming and J lost 2 bases, with 11 bases between them. This CDR3 is CAISEKQWSTDTQYF. For the CDR3, the DNA is TGTGCCATCAGTGAGAAACAGTGGTCCACAGATACGCAGTATTTT.

The rearrangement joins TRBV27 to TRBJ2-2, with 7 bases fitting TRBD1. Germline lookup yields CDR1 MNHEY and CDR2 SMNVEV (reference sequence). The CDR3 contains 17 residues. With V trimmed by 3 bases and J by 1 base, 8 bases remained unmatched. CDR3 loop: CASSFDRVVGNTGELFF. The DNA for the CDR3 is TGTGCCAGCAGTTTCGACAGGGTGGTTGGGAACACCGGGGAGCTGTTTTTT.

The chain carries TRBV28 and TRBJ1-1, with D perhaps matching TRBD1 (6 bases). This CDR3 comprises 15 residues. Trimming removed 5 bases from V and 0 bases from J, with 13 bases in between. CDR1 is MDHEN, CDR2 SYDVKM, per germline. In DNA, the CDR3 is TGTGCCAGCAGTAACCAACAGGGACTGAACACTGAAGCTTTCTTT. It encodes CASSNQQGLNTEAFF.

The chain combines TRBV3-1 (or the pseudogene TRBV3-2) with TRBJ1-2; D is undetermined. Trimming removed 2 bases from V and 5 bases from J, with 15 bases in between. This CDR3 region has 15 residues. Germline CDR1 reads LGHDT; CDR2 reads YNNKEL (reference sequence). The DNA of the CDR3 is TGTGCCAGCAGCCAAAAGTCAGGATATGAGTATGGCTACACCTTC. As protein: CASSQKSGYEYGYTF.

V is TRBV7-9 and J is TRBJ2-2, with D maybe TRBD1 (5 bases). This CDR3 has 16 residues. Germline V gives CDR1 SEHNR, CDR2 FQNEAQ (reference sequence). Trimming took off 3 bases at V and 4 bases at J, with 15 bases between the two ends. The DNA of the CDR3 is TGTGCCAGCAGCTTGGCCATTGGTCAGGGCACCGGGGAGCTGTTTTTT. Translating it yields CASSLAIGQGTGELFF. Together with reference TRBV7-9 and TRBJ2-2, the CDR3 gives the full variable domain: DTGVSQNPRHKITKRGQNVTFRCDPISEHNRLYWYRQTLGQGPEFLTYFQNEAQLEKSRLLSDRFSAERPKGSFSTLEIQRTEQGDSAMYLCASSLAIGQGTGELFFGEGSRLTVL.

V is TRBV9 and J is TRBJ1-3; a possible D gene is TRBD1 (5 bases). Germline V gene data show CDR1 as SGDLS and CDR2 as YYNGEE. V lost 7 bases to trimming and J lost 4 bases, with 12 bases between them. This CDR3 contains 13 residues. For the CDR3, the DNA is TGTGCCAGCGGGGGGGAAGCAGGAAACACCATATATTTT. It encodes CASGGEAGNTIYF.

This clone has more than one count but fewer than ten. The chain joins TRBV7-9 to TRBJ2-7; 10 nucleotides line up with TRBD1. Germline V lookup: CDR1 SEHNR, CDR2 FQNEAQ (reference sequence). Losses at the gene ends were 5 bases for V and 3 bases for J; bases not matched to a gene: 4. This CDR3 is built from 14 residues. This CDR3 reads CASSPGTGVYEQYF. CDR3 DNA: TGTGCCAGCAGCCCCGGGACAGGGGTCTACGAGCAGTACTTC.

The rearrangement joins TRBV6-1 to TRBJ1-6, with D perhaps matching TRBD1 (5 bases). The length of the CDR3 is 15 residues. Looked up from germline, CDR1 is MNHNS and CDR2 is SASEGT. Trimming cost V 3 bases and J 5 bases, with 11 bases left between them. CDR3 loop: CASSDRQGDNSPLHF. CDR3 in DNA: TGTGCCAGCAGTGATAGGCAGGGCGATAATTCACCCCTCCACTTT.

J is TRBJ2-7 and V is TRBV28; 7 bases are a match to TRBD1. The trim removed 3 bases at V and 3 bases at J, leaving 8 bases unmatched. Looked up from germline, CDR1 is MDHEN and CDR2 is SYDVKM. CDR3 length: 15 residues. Written as DNA, the CDR3 is TGTGCCAGCAGTTTGGCGACAGGGAATGGCTACGAGCAGTACTTC. This encodes CASSLATGNGYEQYF. Using reference TRBV28 and TRBJ2-7 for the parts outside the CDR3, the full variable domain is DVKVTQSSRYLVKRTGEKVFLECVQDMDHENMFWYRQDPGLGLRLIYFSYDVKMKEKGDIPEGYSVSREKKERFSLILESASTNQTSMYLCASSLATGNGYEQYFGPGTRLTVT.

This chain connects TRBV27 to TRBJ1-2; 8 bases match TRBD1. The J segment lost 0 bases and the V segment lost 6 bases, leaving 3 bases of the junction unmatched. This CDR3 contains 14 residues. CDR1 and CDR2 (germline): MNHEY, SMNVEV (reference sequence). The CDR3 bases are TGTGCCAGCAGGAGACAGGGGTCTAACTATGGCTACACCTTC. This sequence encodes CASRRQGSNYGYTF.

Here the CDR3 DNA reads TGCGCCAGCAGACAGGGAAGCAATCAGCCCCAGCATTTT. This codes for CASRQGSNQPQHF. This rearrangement joins TRBV10-2 to TRBJ1-5; a weak D match, TRBD1 (6 bases). The germline gives CDR1 WSHSY, CDR2 SAAADI. The CDR3 has 13 residues. Trimming cost V 6 bases and J 1 base, with 7 bases left between them.

This chain connects TRBV21-1 to TRBJ2-7; TRBD2 is taken as the D call from the table, unchecked against the DNA. TRBV21-1 is a pseudogene locus. This CDR3 has 15 amino acids. DNA of the CDR3: TGTGCCAGCAGCCCGCACGGAGGTTTGGGTTACGAGCAGTACTTC. This codes for CASSPHGGLGYEQYF.

The gene calls are TRBV4-1 and TRBJ2-7; D unresolved. The V gene lost 0 bases and the J gene lost 2 bases, with 11 bases spanning the gap. The CDR3 runs to 15 residues. Germline V CDR1 and CDR2: MGHRA, YSYEKL. The CDR3 protein is CASSQEPNRAYEQYF. The DNA of the CDR3 is TGCGCCAGCAGCCAAGAGCCTAATAGAGCCTACGAGCAGTACTTC.

The V gene is TRBV19, the J gene TRBJ2-3; 9 bases map to TRBD2. CDR1 LNHDA and CDR2 SQIVND come from the germline V gene (reference sequence). V was clipped by 3 bases and J by 2 bases; unmatched bases: 21. The CDR3 sequence is 21 residues long. CDR3 sequence (DNA): TGTGCCAGTAGTATGGCGGGGGCTAGCGGGATTCCGAACCCCTCCACAGATACGCAGTATTTT. This codes for CASSMAGASGIPNPSTDTQYF.